The rows below give T cell receptor beta chains drawn from one sample of a study of blood T cell repertoires in COVID-19. Some clones are missing from TCRdb's copy, which holds only in-frame ones; the method was immunoSEQ multiplex PCR. This sample has about 210,000 clones; 85% occur once, and the top ten carry approximately 2.3%. The sequencing input was peripheral blood. The receptors were gathered from a woman between 65 and 79 years old with COVID-19, enrolled during active disease. Each CDR3 is given without its conserved first and last residue.

TRBV19	TRBJ1-2	ASTEGQGVPNYGYT
TRBV6-4	TRBJ2-3	ASSDRDRGSDTQY
TRBV6-4	TRBJ2-1	ASSLLAGQGEQF
TRBV10-2	TRBJ2-1	ASSSSGGAGEQF
TRBV24-1	TRBJ2-7	ATSDPGQGFGEQY
TRBV25-1	TRBJ2-5	ASSGSGPGQTQQY
TRBV6-6	TRBJ1-4	ASRDGTGGNNEKLF
TRBV7-3	TRBJ2-7	ASSLGTSGSEQY
TRBV12-3/TRBV12-4	TRBJ2-1	ALSEVPYNEQF
TRBV21-1	TRBJ2-1	ASTLPPPWGHNEQF